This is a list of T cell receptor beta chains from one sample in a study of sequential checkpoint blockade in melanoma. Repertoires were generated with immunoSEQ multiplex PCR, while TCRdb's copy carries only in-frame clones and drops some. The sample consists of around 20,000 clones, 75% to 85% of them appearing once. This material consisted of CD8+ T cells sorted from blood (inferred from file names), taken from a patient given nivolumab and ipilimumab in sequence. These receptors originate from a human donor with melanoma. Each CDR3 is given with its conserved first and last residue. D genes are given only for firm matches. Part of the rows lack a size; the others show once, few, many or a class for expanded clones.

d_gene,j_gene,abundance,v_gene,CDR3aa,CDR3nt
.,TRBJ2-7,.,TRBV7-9,CASSDSSYEQYF,TGTGCCAGCAGCGATTCGAGCTACGAGCAGTACTTC
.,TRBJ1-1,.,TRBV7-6,CASSPAGQGGGTEAFF,TGTGCCAGCAGCCCCGCGGGGCAAGGGGGGGGCACTGAAGCTTTCTTT
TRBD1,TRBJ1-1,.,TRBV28,CASSPKRGQQNTEAFF,TGTGCCAGCAGTCCGAAGAGGGGACAGCAGAACACTGAAGCTTTCTTT
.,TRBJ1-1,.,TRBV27,CASRTGLDKAFF,TGTGCCAGCAGGACCGGACTGGATAAAGCTTTCTTT
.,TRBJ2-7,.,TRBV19,CASSTGSVEQYF,TGTGCCAGTAGTACCGGTTCGGTCGAGCAGTACTTC
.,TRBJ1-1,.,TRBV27,CASSLIPMNTEAFF,TGTGCCAGCAGTTTAATCCCCATGAACACTGAAGCTTTCTTT
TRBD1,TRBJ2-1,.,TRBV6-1,CASSDRQGDEQFF,TGTGCCAGCAGTGACCGACAGGGCGACGAGCAGTTCTTC
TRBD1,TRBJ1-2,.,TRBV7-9,CASSTGQGYGYTF,TGTGCCAGCAGCACTGGACAGGGCTATGGCTACACCTTC
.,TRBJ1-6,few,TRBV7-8,CASSLRPICQESSYNSPLRF,TGTGCCAGCAGCTTAAGGCCGATTTGCCAGGAAAGCTCCTATAATTCTCCCCTCCGCTTT
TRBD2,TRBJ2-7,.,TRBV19,CASSTSGSPSYEQYF,TGTGCCAGTAGTACGAGCGGGAGTCCTTCCTACGAGCAGTACTTC
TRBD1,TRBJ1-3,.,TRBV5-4,CASSLGDSHSGNTIYF,TGTGCCAGCAGCTTGGGGGACAGCCACTCTGGAAACACCATATATTTT
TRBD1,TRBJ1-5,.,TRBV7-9,CASSFRTGDQPQHF,TGTGCCAGCAGCTTCCGGACAGGGGATCAGCCCCAGCATTTT
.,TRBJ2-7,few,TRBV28,CASSPSDMGYEQYF,TGTGCCAGCAGTCCATCGGACATGGGGTACGAGCAGTACTTC
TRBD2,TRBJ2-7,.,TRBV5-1,CASSSKTILADGDEQYF,TGCGCCAGCAGCTCGAAAACGATACTAGCGGACGGGGACGAGCAGTACTTC
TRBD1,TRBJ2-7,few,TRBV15,CATSRGQGPYEQYF,TGTGCCACCAGCAGAGGACAGGGACCCTACGAGCAGTACTTC
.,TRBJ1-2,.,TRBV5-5,CATKPDTTNYGYTF,TGTGCCACCAAGCCAGACACGACTAACTATGGCTACACCTTC
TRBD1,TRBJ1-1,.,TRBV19,CASSSSTGMNTEAFF,TGTGCCAGTAGTTCCTCGACAGGGATGAACACTGAAGCTTTCTTT
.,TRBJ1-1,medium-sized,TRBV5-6,CASSPGQTEAFF,TGTGCCAGCAGCCCGGGACAAACTGAAGCTTTCTTT
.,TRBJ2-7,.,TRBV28,CASSLSTRGASSYEQYF,TGTGCCAGCAGTTTATCGACCCGGGGGGCGAGCTCCTACGAGCAGTACTTC
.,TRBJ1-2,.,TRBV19,CASSMRPDDGYTF,TGTGCCAGTAGTATGAGGCCCGACGACGGCTACACCTTC
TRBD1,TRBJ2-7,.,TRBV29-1,CSVESDRAGQYF,TGCAGCGTTGAGTCGGACAGGGCAGGGCAGTACTTC
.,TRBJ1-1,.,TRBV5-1,CASSLRGGDEAFF,TGCGCCAGCAGCTTACGGGGCGGGGATGAAGCTTTCTTT
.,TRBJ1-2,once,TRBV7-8,CASSLGGPGGLSYGYTF,TGTGCCAGCAGCTTAGGGGGGCCGGGCGGCCTCTCCTATGGCTACACCTTC
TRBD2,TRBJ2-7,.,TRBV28,CASSLLAGGTYEQYF,TGTGCCAGCAGTCTCCTAGCGGGGGGGACCTACGAGCAGTACTTC
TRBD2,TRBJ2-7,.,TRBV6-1,CASSSLAGDYEQYF,TGTGCCAGCAGTTCCCTAGCGGGGGATTACGAGCAGTACTTC
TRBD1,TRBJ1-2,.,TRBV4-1,CASSQERTGGKRGYTF,TGCGCCAGCAGCCAAGAGAGGACAGGGGGCAAGCGTGGCTACACCTTC
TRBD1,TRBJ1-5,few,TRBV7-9,CASSSDRDRDQPQHF,TGTGCCAGCAGCTCTGACAGGGATAGAGATCAGCCCCAGCATTTT
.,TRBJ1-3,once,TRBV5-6,CASSLFAGASGNTIYF,TGTGCCAGCAGCTTGTTCGCAGGTGCCTCTGGAAACACCATATATTTT
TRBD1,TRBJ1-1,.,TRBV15,CATSAPGQGNTEAFF,TGTGCCACCAGCGCACCGGGACAGGGGAACACTGAAGCTTTCTTT
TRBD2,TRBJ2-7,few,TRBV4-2,CASSQGGGSTYEQYF,TGTGCCAGCAGCCAGGGCGGCGGGAGTACCTACGAGCAGTACTTC
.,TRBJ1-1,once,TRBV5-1,CASSASGSTEAFF,TGCGCCAGCAGCGCCTCCGGGAGCACTGAAGCTTTCTTT
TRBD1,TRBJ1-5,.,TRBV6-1,CASTTGGHQPQHF,TGTGCCAGCACTACAGGGGGGCATCAGCCCCAGCATTTT
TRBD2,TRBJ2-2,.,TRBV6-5,CASAGLAGDAGELFF,TGTGCCAGCGCGGGACTAGCGGGAGACGCCGGGGAGCTGTTTTTT
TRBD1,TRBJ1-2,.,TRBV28,CASSTPTGGYGYTF,TGTGCCAGCAGTACTCCTACAGGGGGCTATGGCTACACCTTC
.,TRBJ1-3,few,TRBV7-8,CASSLEGDGNTIYF,TGTGCCAGCAGCTTAGAAGGAGATGGAAACACCATATATTTT
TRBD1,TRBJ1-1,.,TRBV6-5,CASRPGQGTEAFF,TGTGCCAGCAGGCCCGGACAGGGCACTGAAGCTTTCTTT
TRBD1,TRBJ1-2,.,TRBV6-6,CASQGEYYGYTF,TGTGCCAGCCAGGGGGAATACTATGGCTACACCTTC
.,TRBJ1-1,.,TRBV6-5,CASSAGQSNTEAFF,TGTGCCAGCAGTGCCGGACAGTCGAACACTGAAGCTTTCTTT
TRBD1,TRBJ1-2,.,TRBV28,CASSYEGAGNPNYGYTF,TGTGCCAGCAGCTACGAGGGGGCGGGGAACCCTAACTATGGCTACACCTTC
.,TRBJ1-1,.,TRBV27,CASSLSPTGGLMNTEAFF,TGTGCCAGCAGTTTAAGCCCTACGGGGGGGTTGATGAACACTGAAGCTTTCTTT
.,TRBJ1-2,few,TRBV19,CASSMEDRTSDNYGYTF,TGTGCCAGTAGTATGGAGGACAGAACGAGTGATAACTATGGCTACACCTTC
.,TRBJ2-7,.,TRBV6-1,CASSSYRQTYEQYF,TGTGCCAGCAGTTCTTATCGACAGACCTACGAGCAGTACTTC
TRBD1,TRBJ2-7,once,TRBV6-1,CASSVGTGFSYEQYF,TGTGCCAGCAGTGTAGGGACAGGGTTCTCCTACGAGCAGTACTTC
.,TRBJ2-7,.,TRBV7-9,CASRSSRGFNEQYF,TGTGCCAGCAGATCAAGTCGAGGGTTTAACGAGCAGTACTTC
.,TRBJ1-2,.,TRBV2,CASSESVAFGGYTF,TGTGCCAGCAGTGAATCCGTGGCCTTCGGGGGCTACACCTTC
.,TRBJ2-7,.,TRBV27,CASSLGRAGNSYEQYF,TGTGCCAGCAGTTTGGGGCGGGCGGGAAACTCCTACGAGCAGTACTTC
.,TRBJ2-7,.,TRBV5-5,CASRDPQGLYEQYF,TGTGCCAGCAGAGATCCCCAGGGGCTGTACGAGCAGTACTTC
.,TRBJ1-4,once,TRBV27,CASSLSGWSGEKLFF,TGTGCCAGCAGTTTGTCAGGTTGGAGCGGAGAAAAACTGTTTTTT
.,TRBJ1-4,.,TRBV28,CASSLQRSLRSNEKLFF,TGTGCCAGCAGTCTCCAGAGGTCCCTTCGATCTAATGAAAAACTGTTTTTT
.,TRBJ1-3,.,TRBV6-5,CASRTGSGNTIYF,TGTGCCAGCAGGACAGGTTCTGGAAACACCATATATTTT